This T cell receptor beta chain was captured by sequencing in a study of identical twins. Germline assignment: CDR1 LGHDT and CDR2 YNNKEL (reference sequence). This CDR3 contains 16 residues. Between the trimmed V and J ends, which lost 4 bases and 6 bases, there was a span of 19 bases. cDNA molecules carried unique molecular identifiers, and template switching added a universal primer site. TCRdb passed the 5' RACE reads through MiXCR, listing each CDR3 protein once. The repertoire holds 120,000 to 150,000 distinct CDR3 sequences, with approximately 3.5% as singletons. This clonotype was seen repeatedly, ten times or more. The target antigen is unknown. Whole-study findings and limits: Insertions were reduced in abundant cord blood beta clonotypes but not in memory repertoires. Alpha sequences that were out-of-frame and twin-shared showed an excess of low generation probability. Diverse VJ usage suggested most zero-insertion clonotypes were not invariant T cells.

The TCR originated in a man younger than 35 in good health. The source material was memory T cells sorted from blood. This chain uses TRBV3-1 with TRBJ2-1; possibly TRBD1 for D (5 bases). The CDR3 loop reads CASSLIRAHRGNEQFF. In nucleotides, the CDR3 is TGTGCCAGCAGCCTCATCAGGGCCCACCGTGGCAATGAGCAGTTCTTC.